This T cell receptor (beta chain) was documented in a study of graft-versus-host responses after intestinal transplantation. Turning to the study itself: Recipients received multivisceral, liver-intestinal, or isolated intestinal transplants. The whole recipient group had anti-thymocyte globulin induction followed by tacrolimus and steroids for approximately three years.

Study-level points and caveats: Recipient bone marrow held GvH clones, some seen earlier in ileum or blood.

A word on this clone: No antigen is known for it.

The CDR3 is 15 residues long. Trimming left V 6 bases short and J 5 bases short, with 19 bases between. CDR1 KGHSH and CDR2 LQKENI come from the germline V gene. Lymphocytes (intraepithelial and lamina propria) were released by processing the graft tissue. Measured with immunoSEQ multiplex PCR; TCRdb has only the in-frame clones, and not every one. This sample yields approximately 1,600 clones, of which 77% are seen a single time; 32% belongs to the top ten. The chain has TRBV18 and TRBJ1-1; no clear D gene. This sequence was found in a human patient who received an intestinal transplant, so some T cells may come from the graft donor. This sample comprised ileum tissue, obtained about 500 days after transplant. DNA for the CDR3: TGTGCCAGCTCGCCGGCCCTACGGAAGGGTACTGAAGCTTTCTTT. Its translation is CASSPALRKGTEAFF.